The 29 T cell receptor beta chains given below trace back to one sample, sequenced in a study of T cells expressing NK-cell markers. After re-calling the 5' RACE reads, TCRdb lists one entry per CDR3 protein, DNA absent. The sample holds approximately 380,000 distinct CDR3 sequences. What was sequenced was blood T cells: a sorted CD56 or NKG2C T cell subset, CD4+ or CD8+ T cells, or bulk PBMC T cells (not recorded which). The receptors here all came from a man aged 18 to 69 in good health.

The CDR3 region is CASSPLDRGRVNEQFF. This chain links TRBV12-3 or TRBV12-4 with TRBJ2-1; absent DNA, TCRdb's TRBD1 call cannot be checked. The CDR3 covers 16 residues.

This CDR3 reads CASSRTTQETQYF. V is TRBV7-9 and J is TRBJ2-5. Germline V gene lookup returns CDR1 SEHNR and CDR2 FQNEAQ (reference sequence). This CDR3 spans 13 amino acids.

V is TRBV5-1 and J is TRBJ2-7; the TCRdb D gene call, TRBD1, has no DNA to confirm it. Germline assignment: CDR1 SGHRS and CDR2 YFSETQ. The CDR3 sequence is 12 residues long. This CDR3 reads CASSSTLTGQYF.

The rearrangement links TRBV5-5 to TRBJ1-5. CDR3 length: 16 residues. Per germline, CDR1 SGHKS and CDR2 YYEKEE (reference sequence). The CDR3 sequence is CASSSQPGWLNQPQHF.

The chain combines TRBV5-1 with TRBJ2-1; TCRdb names TRBD1, which stays unverified in the absence of DNA. The germline gives CDR1 SGHRS, CDR2 YFSETQ. This CDR3 contains 13 residues. Here the CDR3 reads CASSLAGHREQFF.

The chain is built from TRBV28 and TRBJ2-7. The germline gives CDR1 MDHEN, CDR2 SYDVKM. This CDR3 is built from 12 residues. The CDR3 is CASSPRGFGQYF.

The V and J genes are TRBV5-1 and TRBJ2-3; TCRdb selects TRBD1, and the lack of DNA leaves this call unchecked. The CDR3 consists of 16 residues. Germline V CDR1 and CDR2: SGHRS, YFSETQ. CDR3 loop: CASSSQGDSTFDTQYF.

This CDR3 reads CASKIPGSVLETQYF. V gene TRBV6-1 combines with J gene TRBJ2-5; as DNA is missing, the TRBD1 call by TCRdb cannot be tested. CDR3 length: 15 amino acids. The germline gives CDR1 MNHNS, CDR2 SASEGT.

This chain joins TRBV5-1 and TRBJ2-2. The CDR3 runs to 13 residues. Germline CDR1 SGHRS, CDR2 YFSETQ. CDR3 amino acids: CASRNSDTGELFF.

V and J are TRBV2 and TRBJ2-2. This CDR3 contains 13 residues. CDR1 SNHLY and CDR2 FYNNEI come from the germline V gene. This chain's CDR3 is CASRVADTGELFF.

V and J are TRBV23-1 and TRBJ2-3. TRBV23-1 is labeled an ORF, and its function is uncertain. This CDR3 has 14 amino acids. Here the CDR3 reads CASSNRGGSDTQYF.

The V gene is TRBV3-1, the J gene TRBJ2-2. Looked up from germline, CDR1 is LGHDT and CDR2 is YNNKEL (reference sequence). CDR3 size: 14 residues. CDR3 region: CASSYRPNTGELFF.

V and J are TRBV5-1 and TRBJ2-3; no DNA is available, so the TRBD2 call from TCRdb remains unchecked. CDR1 and CDR2 from the germline V gene are SGHRS and YFSETQ. This CDR3 contains 17 residues. The CDR3 reads CASSLVPSGGTTDTQYF.

The V gene is TRBV5-6, the J gene TRBJ1-2; TCRdb gives TRBD1 as the D gene, but with no DNA this cannot be confirmed. CDR1 and CDR2 (germline): SGHDT, YYEEEE. The CDR3 covers 17 residues. CDR3 sequence reads: CASSTNRDRVLLSGYTF. Full variable domain (remainder filled in from reference TRBV5-6 and TRBJ1-2): DAGVTQSPTHLIKTRGQQVTLRCSPKSGHDTVSWYQQALGQGPQFIFQYYEEEERQRGNFPDRFSGHQFPNYSSELNVNALLLGDSALYLCASSTNRDRVLLSGYTFGSGTRLTVV.

The CDR3 spells CASSRPASGKASSTDTQYF. The rearrangement links TRBV11-1 to TRBJ2-3; the D call from TCRdb, TRBD2, cannot be confirmed without DNA. The CDR3 extends over 19 amino acids. Germline V gene lookup returns CDR1 SGHAT and CDR2 FQDESV (reference sequence).

This chain joins TRBV12-3 or TRBV12-4 and TRBJ2-2; lacking DNA, the TRBD1 call made by TCRdb goes unchecked. The CDR3 loop spans 15 amino acids. CDR3 protein: CASRRQGANTGELFF.

The chain uses TRBV5-1 and TRBJ2-7; the D call from TCRdb, TRBD1, cannot be confirmed without DNA. This CDR3 contains 15 residues. Germline CDR1 reads SGHRS; CDR2 reads YFSETQ. The CDR3 reads CASSLDWDTPYEQYF.

This chain uses TRBV6-2 or TRBV6-3 with TRBJ1-5; TCRdb proposes TRBD1, but this gene call is untestable without DNA. The CDR3 runs to 15 residues. Germline V gene lookup returns CDR1 MNHEY and CDR2 SVGEGT. This CDR3 reads CASSDQGMSNQPQHF.

The chain links TRBV7-7 to TRBJ2-7; absent DNA, TCRdb's TRBD2 call cannot be checked. The CDR3 consists of 13 residues. Germline V gene sequence: CDR1 SSHAT, CDR2 FNYEAQ (reference sequence). CDR3: CASSTEPRGTQYF.

V and J are TRBV5-1 and TRBJ2-5; TCRdb reports TRBD2, a call that lacks DNA to check it against. CDR3 size: 17 residues. Germline V gives CDR1 SGHRS, CDR2 YFSETQ. CDR3 region: CASSLERGLAGQETQYF.

The chain recombines TRBV7-6 with TRBJ2-7; the TRBD2 assignment by TCRdb is unverifiable without DNA. Germline CDR1 and CDR2: SGHVS and FNYEAQ. The CDR3 covers 15 residues. The CDR3 reads CASSNSRTSSYEQYF.

This rearrangement joins TRBV3-1 to TRBJ1-1; TCRdb's D call of TRBD1 is untestable without DNA. Germline-derived CDR1 and CDR2 are LGHDT and YNNKEL (reference sequence). This CDR3 has 17 amino acids. The CDR3 region is CASSQEIGGGVGTEAFF.

The genes are TRBV3-1 and TRBJ2-1; with no DNA, the TCRdb D assignment of TRBD1 cannot be verified. Looked up from germline, CDR1 is LGHDT and CDR2 is YNNKEL (reference sequence). The CDR3 sequence is 16 residues long. CDR3 loop: CASSTPYRDSHNEQFF.

The chain has TRBV6-1 and TRBJ2-2; the D gene TCRdb calls, TRBD2, cannot be checked with no DNA. There are 17 residues in the CDR3. Looked up from germline, CDR1 is MNHNS and CDR2 is SASEGT. The CDR3 reads CASSETGLAGYTGELFF.

The chain is built from TRBV2 and TRBJ2-7; the TCRdb call, TRBD1, lacks DNA for checking. The CDR3 consists of 16 residues. Germline CDR1 and CDR2: SNHLY and FYNNEI. The CDR3 loop reads CASSLGGQDPPYEQYF.

The chain uses TRBV2 and TRBJ2-2; TCRdb names TRBD1, which stays unverified in the absence of DNA. CDR3 length equals 16 residues. CDR1 is SNHLY and CDR2 is FYNNEI in the germline V gene. CDR3 loop: CASSEEQGLATGELFF.

The rearrangement links TRBV20-1 to TRBJ2-3; no DNA is available, so the TRBD2 call from TCRdb remains unchecked. The CDR3 spans 13 residues. Germline CDR1 reads DFQATT; CDR2 reads SNEGSKA (reference sequence). CDR3 amino acids: CSGLAGYTDTQYF.

The chain joins TRBV7-9 to TRBJ1-1. Looked up from germline, CDR1 is SEHNR and CDR2 is FQNEAQ (reference sequence). The CDR3 runs 13 residues. The CDR3 reads CASSKRQTTEAFF.

This chain uses TRBV29-1 with TRBJ1-1. The length of the CDR3 is 13 residues. The germline gives CDR1 SQVTM, CDR2 ANQGSEA. The CDR3 here is CSVIKAMNTEAFF.